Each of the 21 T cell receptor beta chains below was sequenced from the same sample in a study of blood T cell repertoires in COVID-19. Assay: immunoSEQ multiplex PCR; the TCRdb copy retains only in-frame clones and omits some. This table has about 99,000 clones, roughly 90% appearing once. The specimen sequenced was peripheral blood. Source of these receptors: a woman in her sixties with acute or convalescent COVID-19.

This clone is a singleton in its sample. The CDR3 region has the DNA TGTGCCAGCAGCCTACTCACCGGGGAGCTGTTTTTT. Translation: CASSLLTGELFF. V and J are TRBV27 and TRBJ2-2; D remains unclear. V was cut by 6 bases and J by 4 bases, with 6 bases left in between. This CDR3 has 12 residues. Germline lookup yields CDR1 MNHEY and CDR2 SMNVEV (reference sequence).

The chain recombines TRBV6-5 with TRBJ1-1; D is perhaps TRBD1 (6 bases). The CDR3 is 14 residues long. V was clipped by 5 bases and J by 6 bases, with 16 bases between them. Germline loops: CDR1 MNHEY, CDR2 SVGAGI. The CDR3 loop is CASSRLLAGAEAFF. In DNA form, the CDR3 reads TGTGCCAGCAGTCGACTCCTCGCAGGGGCTGAAGCTTTCTTT.

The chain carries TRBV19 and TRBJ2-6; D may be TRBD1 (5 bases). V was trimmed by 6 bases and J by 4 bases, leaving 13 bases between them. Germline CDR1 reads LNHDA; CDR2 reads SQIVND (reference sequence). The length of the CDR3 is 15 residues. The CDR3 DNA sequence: TGTGCCAGTAGACAAGACAGACAAGGGGCCAACGTCCTGACTTTC. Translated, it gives CASRQDRQGANVLTF. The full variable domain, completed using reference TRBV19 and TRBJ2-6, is DGGITQSPKYLFRKEGQNVTLSCEQNLNHDAMYWYRQDPGQGLRLIYYSQIVNDFQKGDIAEGYSVSREKKESFPLTVTSAQKNPTAFYLCASRQDRQGANVLTFGAGSRLTVL.

CDR3 sequence: CASSLGGGTGEGEQYF. The CDR3 nucleotides are TGTGCCAGCAGCTTAGGGGGAGGGACAGGGGAAGGCGAGCAGTACTTC. This rearrangement joins TRBV11-2 to TRBJ2-7, with 10 bases identical to TRBD1. The V and J ends lost 1 base and 6 bases, in that order; junction bases with no gene match: 9. Germline loops: CDR1 SGHAT, CDR2 FQNNGV. The CDR3 length is 16 residues.

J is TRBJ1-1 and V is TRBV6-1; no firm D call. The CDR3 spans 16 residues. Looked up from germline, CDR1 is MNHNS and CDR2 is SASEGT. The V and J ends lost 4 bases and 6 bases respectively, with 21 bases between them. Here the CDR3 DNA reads TGTGCCAGCAGTGGGGTGAACAGCGGCTACGACGCTGAAGCTTTCTTT. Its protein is CASSGVNSGYDAEAFF.

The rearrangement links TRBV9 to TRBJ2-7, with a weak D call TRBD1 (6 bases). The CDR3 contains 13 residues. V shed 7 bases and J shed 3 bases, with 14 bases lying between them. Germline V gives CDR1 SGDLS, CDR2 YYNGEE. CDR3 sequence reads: CASVRDIIYEQYV. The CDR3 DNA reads TGTGCCAGCGTACGGGACATTATCTACGAGCAGTACGTC.

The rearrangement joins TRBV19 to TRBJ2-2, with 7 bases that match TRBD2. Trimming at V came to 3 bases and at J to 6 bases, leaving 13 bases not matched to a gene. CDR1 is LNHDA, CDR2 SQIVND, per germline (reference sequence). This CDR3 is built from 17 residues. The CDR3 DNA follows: TGTGCCAGTAGTATTTTATTCACTAGCGTCTATCCCGGGGAGCTGTTTTTT. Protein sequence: CASSILFTSVYPGELFF.

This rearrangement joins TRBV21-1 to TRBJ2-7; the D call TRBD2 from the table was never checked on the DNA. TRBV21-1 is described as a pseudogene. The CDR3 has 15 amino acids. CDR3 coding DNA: TGTGCCAGCAGCAAAAATTGGCGGGCCCCCTACGAGCAGTACTTC. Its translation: CASSKNWRAPYEQYF.

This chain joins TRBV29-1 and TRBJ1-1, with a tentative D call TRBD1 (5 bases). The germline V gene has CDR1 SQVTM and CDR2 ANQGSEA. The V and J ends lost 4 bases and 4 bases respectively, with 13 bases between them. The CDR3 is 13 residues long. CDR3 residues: CSVVGQGGTEAFF. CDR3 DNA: TGCAGCGTTGTGGGGCAGGGCGGCACTGAAGCTTTCTTT.

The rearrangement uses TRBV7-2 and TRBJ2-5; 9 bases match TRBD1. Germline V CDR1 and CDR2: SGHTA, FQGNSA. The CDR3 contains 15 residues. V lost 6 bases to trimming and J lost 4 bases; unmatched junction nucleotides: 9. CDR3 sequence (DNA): TGTGCCAGCAGACCTCCGGGACAGGGACCAGAGACCCAGTACTTC. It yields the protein CASRPPGQGPETQYF.

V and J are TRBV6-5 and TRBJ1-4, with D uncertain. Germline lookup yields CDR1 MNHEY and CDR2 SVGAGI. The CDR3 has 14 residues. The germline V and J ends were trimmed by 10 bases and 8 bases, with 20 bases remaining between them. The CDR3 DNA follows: TGTGCCAACCGCAGTTCGTCCGGGAACGAAAAACTGTTTTTT. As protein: CANRSSSGNEKLFF.

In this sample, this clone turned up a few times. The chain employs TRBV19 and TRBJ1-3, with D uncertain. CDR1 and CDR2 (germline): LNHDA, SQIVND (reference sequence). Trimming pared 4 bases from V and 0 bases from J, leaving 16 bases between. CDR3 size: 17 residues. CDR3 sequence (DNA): TGTGCCAGTAGTACGATGGATGGGCTGCACTCTGGAAACACCATATATTTT. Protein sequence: CASSTMDGLHSGNTIYF. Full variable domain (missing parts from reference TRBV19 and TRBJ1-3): DGGITQSPKYLFRKEGQNVTLSCEQNLNHDAMYWYRQDPGQGLRLIYYSQIVNDFQKGDIAEGYSVSREKKESFPLTVTSAQKNPTAFYLCASSTMDGLHSGNTIYFGEGSWLTVV.

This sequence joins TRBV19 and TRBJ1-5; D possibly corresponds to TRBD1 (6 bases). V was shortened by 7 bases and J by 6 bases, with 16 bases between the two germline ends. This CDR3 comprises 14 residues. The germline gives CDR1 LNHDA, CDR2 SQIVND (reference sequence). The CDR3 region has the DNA TGTGCCAGTATGGGCTTAGGGGGTGGTCAGCCCCAGCATTTT. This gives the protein CASMGLGGGQPQHF.

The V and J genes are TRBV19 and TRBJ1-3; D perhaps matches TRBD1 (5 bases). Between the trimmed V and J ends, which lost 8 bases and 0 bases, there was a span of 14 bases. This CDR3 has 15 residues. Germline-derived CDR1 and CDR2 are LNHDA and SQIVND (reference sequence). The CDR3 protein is CASHRRGDSGNTIYF. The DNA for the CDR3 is TGTGCCAGTCACCGGCGGGGGGACTCTGGAAACACCATATATTTT.

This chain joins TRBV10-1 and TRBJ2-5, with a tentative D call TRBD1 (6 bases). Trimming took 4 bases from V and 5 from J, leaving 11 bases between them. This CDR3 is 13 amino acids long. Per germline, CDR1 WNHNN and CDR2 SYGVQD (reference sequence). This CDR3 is CASSGTGMETQYF. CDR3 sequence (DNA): TGCGCCAGCAGTGGAACAGGGATGGAGACCCAGTACTTC.

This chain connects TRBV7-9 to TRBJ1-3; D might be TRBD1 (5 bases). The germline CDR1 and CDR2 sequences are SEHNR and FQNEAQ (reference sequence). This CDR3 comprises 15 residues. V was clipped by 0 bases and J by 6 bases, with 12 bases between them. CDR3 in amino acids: CASSLAGAVENTIYF. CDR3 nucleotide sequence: TGTGCCAGCAGCTTAGCAGGGGCAGTCGAAAACACCATATATTTT.

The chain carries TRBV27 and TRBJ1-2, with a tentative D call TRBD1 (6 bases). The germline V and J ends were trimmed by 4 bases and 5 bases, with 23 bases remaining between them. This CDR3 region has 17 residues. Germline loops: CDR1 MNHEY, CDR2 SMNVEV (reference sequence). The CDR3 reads CASSSSLGGGWEYGYTF. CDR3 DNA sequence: TGTGCCAGCAGTTCGTCTCTAGGGGGTGGGTGGGAGTATGGCTACACCTTC.

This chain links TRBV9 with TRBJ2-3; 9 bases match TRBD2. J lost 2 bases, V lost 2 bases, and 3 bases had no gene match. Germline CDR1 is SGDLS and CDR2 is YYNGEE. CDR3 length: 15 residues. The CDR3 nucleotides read TGTGCCAGCAGCGTTAGCGGGGGTTACACAGATACGCAGTATTTT. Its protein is CASSVSGGYTDTQYF.

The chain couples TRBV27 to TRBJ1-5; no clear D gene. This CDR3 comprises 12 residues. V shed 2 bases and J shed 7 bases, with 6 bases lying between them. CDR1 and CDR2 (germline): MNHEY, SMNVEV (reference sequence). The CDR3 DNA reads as TGTGCCAGCAGTTTAAATGGCCAGCCCCAGCATTTT. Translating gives CASSLNGQPQHF.

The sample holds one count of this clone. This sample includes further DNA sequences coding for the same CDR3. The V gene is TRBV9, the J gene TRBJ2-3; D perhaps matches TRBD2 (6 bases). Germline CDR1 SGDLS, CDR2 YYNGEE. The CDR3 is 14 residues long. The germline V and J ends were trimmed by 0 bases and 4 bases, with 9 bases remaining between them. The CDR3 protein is CASSVAGGADTQYF. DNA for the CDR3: TGTGCCAGCAGCGTAGCAGGCGGGGCAGATACGCAGTATTTT.

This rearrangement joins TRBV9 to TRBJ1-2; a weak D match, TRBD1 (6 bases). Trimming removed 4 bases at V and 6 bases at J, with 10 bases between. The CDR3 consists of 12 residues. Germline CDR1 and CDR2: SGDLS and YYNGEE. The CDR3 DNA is TGTGCCAGCAGCATGGACAGTAATGGCTACACCTTC. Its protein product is CASSMDSNGYTF.